The T cell receptor (beta chain) under discussion was sequenced for a study of Graves' ophthalmopathy and Graves' hyperthyroidism. V lost 1 base to trimming and J lost 3 bases; unmatched junction nucleotides: 6. Germline CDR1 and CDR2: SGHRS and YFSETQ. The CDR3 contains 15 residues. The TCR beta CDR3 regions underwent amplification from RNA transcripts. An opening RT-PCR round employed HTBI primers and preceded a second-round multiplex PCR. One entry per CDR3 protein results from TCRdb running MiXCR on the multiplex PCR reads. The sample includes fewer than 400,000 distinct CDR3 sequences, 15% to 20% seen only once; the top ten take more than 1.5%. Someone took the PBMCs out of more than 9 ml of fresh peripheral blood.

The sequencing sample was made of peripheral blood. The chain recombines TRBV5-1 with TRBJ2-7; 8 positions match TRBD1. The TCR originated in a woman aged 18-29 years with Graves' ophthalmopathy. The CDR3 DNA reads as TGCGCCAGCAGCTTGACAGGGGGTTTTAACTACGAGCAGTACTTC. This codes for CASSLTGGFNYEQYF.